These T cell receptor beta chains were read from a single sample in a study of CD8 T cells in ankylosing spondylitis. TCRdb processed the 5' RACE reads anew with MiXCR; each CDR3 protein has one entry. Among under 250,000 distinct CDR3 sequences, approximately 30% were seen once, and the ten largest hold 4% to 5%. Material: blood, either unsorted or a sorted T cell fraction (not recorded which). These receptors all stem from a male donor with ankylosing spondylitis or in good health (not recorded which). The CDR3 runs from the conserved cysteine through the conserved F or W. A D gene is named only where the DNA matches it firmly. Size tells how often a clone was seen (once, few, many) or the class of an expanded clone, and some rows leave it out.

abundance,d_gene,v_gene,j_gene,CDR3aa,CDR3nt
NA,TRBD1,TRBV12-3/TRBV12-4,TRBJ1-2,CASSKTGFGYGYTF,TGTGCCAGCAGCAAGACAGGGTTCGGCTATGGCTACACCTTC
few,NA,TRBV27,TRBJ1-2,CASSLSGLYGYTF,TGTGCCAGCAGTTTATCGGGACTCTATGGCTACACCTTC
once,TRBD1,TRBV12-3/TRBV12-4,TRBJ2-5,CASSFASGGTQYF,TGTGCCAGCAGTTTCGCATCAGGGGGGACCCAGTACTTC
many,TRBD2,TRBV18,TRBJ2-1,CASSRGLAGDTEQFF,TGTGCCAGCTCACGGGGACTAGCGGGGGATACTGAGCAGTTCTTC
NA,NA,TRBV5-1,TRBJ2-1,CASSFGASFEQFF,TGCGCCAGCAGCTTTGGGGCGAGTTTTGAGCAGTTCTTC
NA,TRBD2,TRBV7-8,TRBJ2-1,CASSGQGLAGEYNEQFF,TGTGCCAGCAGCGGGCAGGGACTAGCGGGGGAATACAATGAGCAGTTCTTC
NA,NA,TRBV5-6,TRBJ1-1,CASLARVLDTEAFF,TGTGCCAGCCTGGCTAGAGTTTTGGACACTGAAGCTTTCTTT
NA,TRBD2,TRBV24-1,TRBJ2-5,CATSDWTGGQETQYF,TGTGCCACCAGTGACTGGACGGGGGGCCAAGAGACCCAGTACTTC
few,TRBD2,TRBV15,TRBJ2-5,CATSRDRSSGGGETQYF,TGTGCCACCAGCAGAGATAGGTCTAGCGGGGGAGGTGAGACCCAGTACTTC
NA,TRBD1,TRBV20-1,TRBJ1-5,CSAEGTGDNQPQHF,TGCAGTGCGGAAGGGACAGGCGATAATCAGCCCCAGCATTTT
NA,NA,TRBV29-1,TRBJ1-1,CSVAPQAMNTEAFF,TGCAGCGTTGCCCCACAGGCCATGAACACTGAAGCTTTCTTT
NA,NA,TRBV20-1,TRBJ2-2,CSAQTGTTNTGELFF,TGCAGTGCCCAAACCGGGACAACGAACACCGGGGAGCTGTTTTTT
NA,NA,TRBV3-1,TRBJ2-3,CASSSGNTQYF,TGTGCCAGCAGCTCGGGTAATACGCAGTATTTT
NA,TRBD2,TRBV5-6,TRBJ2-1,CASSLLRAGGPYNEQFF,TGTGCCAGCAGTCTCCTTAGGGCGGGGGGGCCGTACAATGAGCAGTTCTTC
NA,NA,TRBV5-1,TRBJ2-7,CASREGAASYEQYF,TGCGCCAGCAGGGAGGGAGCGGCATCCTACGAGCAGTACTTC
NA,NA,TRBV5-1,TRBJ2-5,CASSSQSAPQETQYF,TGCGCCAGCAGCTCCCAGAGTGCCCCCCAAGAGACCCAGTACTTC
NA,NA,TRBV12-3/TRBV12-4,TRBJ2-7,CASSFVTGQVYEQYF,TGTGCCAGCAGTTTCGTGACGGGACAAGTCTACGAGCAGTACTTC
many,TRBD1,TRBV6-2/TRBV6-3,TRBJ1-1,CASSYLLQRRGTGLENTEAFF,TGTGCCAGCAGTTACTTACTACAACGGAGAGGGACAGGGTTAGAGAACACTGAAGCTTTCTTT
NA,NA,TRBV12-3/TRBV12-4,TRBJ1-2,CASSYSGGYTF,TGTGCCAGCAGTTACTCGGGGGGCTACACCTTC
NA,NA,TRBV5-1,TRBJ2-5,CASSNRPGRSQETQYF,TGCGCCAGCAGCAACAGACCGGGACGGAGCCAAGAGACCCAGTACTTC
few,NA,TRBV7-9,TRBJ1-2,CASSSGGRQRGLGYTF,TGTGCCAGCAGCTCTGGTGGACGCCAAAGGGGTTTAGGCTACACCTTC
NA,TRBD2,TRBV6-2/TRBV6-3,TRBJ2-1,CASTYGGSGHNEQFF,TGTGCCAGCACTTACGGGGGGTCGGGACACAATGAGCAGTTCTTC
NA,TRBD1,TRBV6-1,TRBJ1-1,CASSRGRDRVEAFF,TGTGCCAGCAGCCGCGGCCGGGACAGGGTGGAAGCTTTCTTT
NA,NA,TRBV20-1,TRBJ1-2,CSARGNANGYTF,TGCAGTGCTAGAGGAAACGCAAATGGCTACACCTTC
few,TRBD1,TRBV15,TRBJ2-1,CATSTGQGVNSYNEQFF,TGTGCCACCAGCACGGGCCAGGGGGTTAACTCCTACAATGAGCAGTTCTTC
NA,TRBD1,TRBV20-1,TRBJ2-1,CSAPDREWNEQFF,TGCAGTGCTCCAGACAGGGAGTGGAATGAGCAGTTCTTC
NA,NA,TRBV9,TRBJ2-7,CASSSRANEQYF,TGTGCCAGCAGCTCCAGGGCGAACGAGCAGTACTTC
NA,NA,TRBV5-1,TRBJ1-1,CASSLSGHTEAFF,TGCGCCAGCAGCTTGTCAGGGCACACTGAAGCTTTCTTT
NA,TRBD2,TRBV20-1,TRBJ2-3,CSARDSGRGSTDTQYF,TGCAGTGCTAGAGATTCGGGGCGGGGGAGCACAGATACGCAGTATTTT
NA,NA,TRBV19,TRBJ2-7,CASSIDRSGEQYF,TGTGCCAGTAGTATAGATCGGTCCGGCGAGCAGTACTTC
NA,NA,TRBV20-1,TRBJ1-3,CSAVQPTGGNAIYF,TGCAGTGCTGTACAACCTACCGGTGGAAACGCCATATATTTT
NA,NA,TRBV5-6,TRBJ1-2,CASSRDGVGYGYTF,TGTGCCAGCAGCCGGGACGGTGTGGGCTATGGCTACACCTTC
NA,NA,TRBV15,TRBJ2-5,CATSSRRETQYF,TGTGCCACCAGCAGCCGGCGGGAGACCCAGTACTTC
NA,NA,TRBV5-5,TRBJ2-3,CASSLRRDSTDTQYF,TGTGCCAGCAGCTTGCGCAGGGATAGCACAGATACGCAGTATTTT
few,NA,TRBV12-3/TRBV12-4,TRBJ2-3,CASSQEDTQYF,TGTGCCAGCAGTCAGGAGGATACGCAGTATTTT
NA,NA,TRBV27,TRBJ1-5,CASSSTGPRPSNQPQHF,TGTGCCAGCAGTTCAACTGGGCCAAGGCCTAGCAATCAGCCCCAGCATTTT
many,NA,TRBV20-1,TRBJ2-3,CSARDQSTQYF,TGCAGTGCTAGGGATCAGAGCACGCAGTATTTT
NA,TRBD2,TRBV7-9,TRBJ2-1,CASSPQGDYYNEQFF,TGTGCCAGCAGTCCCCAAGGGGACTATTACAATGAGCAGTTCTTC
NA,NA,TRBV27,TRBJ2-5,CASSLGAEPPDLETQYF,TGTGCCAGCAGTTTAGGTGCAGAACCCCCTGATTTAGAGACCCAGTACTTC
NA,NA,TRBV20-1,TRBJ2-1,CSARDGGPESNEQFF,TGCAGTGCTAGAGATGGGGGGCCCGAAAGCAATGAGCAGTTCTTC
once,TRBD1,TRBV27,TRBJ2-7,CASSLSGQGIYEQYF,TGTGCCAGCAGTTTATCGGGACAGGGGATTTACGAGCAGTACTTC
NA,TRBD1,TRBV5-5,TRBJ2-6,CATGTGGSGANVLTF,TGTGCCACCGGGACAGGGGGGTCTGGGGCCAACGTCCTGACTTTC
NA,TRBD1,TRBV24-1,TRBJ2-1,CATSDRRPGQGHQVEQFF,TGTGCCACCAGTGACCGCAGACCGGGACAGGGGCATCAGGTTGAGCAGTTCTTC
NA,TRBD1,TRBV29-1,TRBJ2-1,CSVERDRAYNEQFF,TGCAGCGTTGAACGGGACAGAGCCTACAATGAGCAGTTCTTC
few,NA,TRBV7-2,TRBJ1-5,CASSLSNSHPYSNQPQHF,TGTGCCAGCAGCTTATCGAACAGTCACCCGTATAGCAATCAGCCCCAGCATTTT
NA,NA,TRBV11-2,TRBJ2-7,CASSLVTGVEQYF,TGTGCCAGCAGCTTAGTAACAGGCGTAGAGCAGTACTTC
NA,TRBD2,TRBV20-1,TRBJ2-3,CSARDNSGASTDTQYF,TGCAGTGCTAGAGATAACAGCGGGGCTAGCACAGATACGCAGTATTTT
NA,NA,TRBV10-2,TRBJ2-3,CASSEISTDTQYF,TGCGCCAGCAGTGAGATAAGCACAGATACGCAGTATTTT
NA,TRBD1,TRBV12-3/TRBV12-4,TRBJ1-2,CASSLHRDREGYTF,TGTGCCAGCAGTCTTCATCGGGACAGGGAGGGCTACACCTTC
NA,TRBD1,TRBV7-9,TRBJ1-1,CASSPQGYLNTEAFF,TGTGCCAGCAGCCCACAGGGGTACCTGAACACTGAAGCTTTCTTT
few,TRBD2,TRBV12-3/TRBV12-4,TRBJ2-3,CASSPSGGHTDTQYF,TGTGCCAGCAGTCCGAGCGGGGGCCACACAGATACGCAGTATTTT
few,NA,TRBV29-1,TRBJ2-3,CSVDAAGLTDTQYF,TGCAGCGTTGATGCTGCAGGGTTAACAGATACGCAGTATTTT
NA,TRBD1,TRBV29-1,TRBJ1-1,CSVVTGTNTEAFF,TGCAGCGTTGTGACAGGGACGAACACTGAAGCTTTCTTT
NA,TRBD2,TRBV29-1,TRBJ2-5,CSVGEGAETQYF,TGCAGCGTTGGGGAGGGAGCAGAGACCCAGTACTTC
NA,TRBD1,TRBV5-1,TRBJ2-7,CASSETGGGLVEQYF,TGCGCCAGCAGCGAGACAGGGGGCGGTCTTGTAGAGCAGTACTTC
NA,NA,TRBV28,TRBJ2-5,CASSSPGTFGETQYF,TGTGCCAGCAGTTCCCCCGGGACATTCGGAGAGACCCAGTACTTC